A single sample gave rise to the 26 T cell receptor beta chains below, sequenced in a study of blood T cell repertoires in COVID-19. Method: immunoSEQ multiplex PCR; TCRdb's copy keeps in-frame clones and lacks some. In the table there are about 94,000 clones, roughly 87% of which are singletons. Sequenced input: peripheral blood. The origin of the receptors is an elderly woman with acute or convalescent COVID-19.

CDR3 bases: TGTGCCAGCAGTTCGGGGGGGCTGGGCTACGAGCAGTACTTC. Encoded protein: CASSSGGLGYEQYF. The rearrangement joins TRBV9 to TRBJ2-7; 8 positions agree with TRBD2. CDR1 is SGDLS, CDR2 YYNGEE, per germline. V gave up 5 bases and J gave up 3 bases; unmatched junction bases: 7. This CDR3 spans 14 amino acids.

This clone was seen a single time. The V and J genes are TRBV2 and TRBJ2-2; 11 bases are shared with TRBD2. The CDR3 is 15 amino acids. Losses at the gene ends were 10 bases for V and 7 bases for J; bases not matched to a gene: 11. The germline V gene encodes CDR1 SNHLY and CDR2 FYNNEI. CDR3 DNA sequence: TGTGCCACCCACCAGGTAGCGGGAGGGCACGGGGAGCTGTTTTTT. Its translation: CATHQVAGGHGELFF.

CDR3 nucleotides: TGTGCCAGCAGTCCAGGAACTCAGGGAGATACGCAGTATTTT. Protein product: CASSPGTQGDTQYF. The chain couples TRBV7-9 to TRBJ2-3; a weak D match, TRBD1 (5 bases). Trimming removed 6 bases at V and 5 bases at J, with 15 bases between. The germline CDR1 and CDR2 sequences are SEHNR and FQNEAQ (reference sequence). This CDR3 contains 14 residues.

V gene TRBV6-2 or TRBV6-3 combines with J gene TRBJ1-5, with D possibly TRBD1 on 6 matching bases. In germline, CDR1 is MNHEY, CDR2 SVGEGT. V was clipped by 6 bases and J by 7 bases, with 19 bases between them. This CDR3 has 15 residues. CDR3 nucleotides: TGTGCCAGCAGCTCAGGGGTCACGGACCTCCAGCCCCAGCATTTT. Translation: CASSSGVTDLQPQHF.

This chain connects TRBV6-5 to TRBJ1-1; D is perhaps TRBD1 (5 bases). From germline, CDR1 is MNHEY and CDR2 SVGAGI. The CDR3 is 13 amino acids. V lost 6 bases to trimming and J lost 1 base, with 9 bases between them. In DNA form, the CDR3 reads TGTGCCAGCAGACTACAGGAGAACACTGAAGCTTTCTTT. This translates into CASRLQENTEAFF.

J is TRBJ1-6 and V is TRBV6-5, with D possibly matching TRBD1 (5 bases). CDR1 MNHEY and CDR2 SVGAGI come from the germline V gene. The CDR3 totals 15 residues. V was trimmed by 5 bases and J by 7 bases, leaving 15 bases between them. Written as DNA, the CDR3 is TGTGCCAGCAGTATGGGCCAGGGTGGGAATTCACCCCTCCACTTT. Protein: CASSMGQGGNSPLHF.

This chain uses TRBV4-2 with TRBJ2-7; TRBD2 agrees at 13 bases. The CDR3 is 15 residues long. The J segment lost 3 bases and the V segment lost 4 bases, leaving 3 bases of the junction unmatched. From germline, CDR1 is LGHNA and CDR2 YNFKEQ. The DNA for the CDR3 is TGTGCCAGCAGCCCCCGACTAGCGGGGGGCTACGAGCAGTACTTC. Protein: CASSPRLAGGYEQYF.

The chain uses TRBV19 and TRBJ2-1; D is perhaps TRBD1 (6 bases). CDR3 length: 13 residues. V was pared by 7 bases and J by 9 bases, with 16 bases between. CDR1 is LNHDA, CDR2 SQIVND, per germline (reference sequence). The CDR3 DNA sequence: TGTGCCAGTAAGAGGCACGGGACAAGTGAGCAGTTCTTC. Protein: CASKRHGTSEQFF.

CDR3 DNA: TGTGCCAGCAGTGAAGACCCGACAGCTCTAAAGCAGTACTTC. The encoded protein is CASSEDPTALKQYF. V gene TRBV2 combines with J gene TRBJ2-7; possible D gene TRBD1, 5 bases. Germline lookup yields CDR1 SNHLY and CDR2 FYNNEI. The V end lost 1 base, the J end lost 8 bases, and 15 bases lay between the germline ends. This CDR3 region has 14 residues.

There are a few counts of this clone. The rearrangement joins TRBV9 to TRBJ2-2; 10 bases are shared with TRBD1. The CDR3 is 17 amino acids. The ends lost 1 base at V and 2 bases at J; junction bases unmatched: 5. The germline gives CDR1 SGDLS, CDR2 YYNGEE. The CDR3: CASSVYGTGANTGELFF. In DNA, the CDR3 is TGTGCCAGCAGCGTATACGGGACAGGGGCCAACACCGGGGAGCTGTTTTTT.

This chain joins TRBV2 and TRBJ1-6; no definite D call. This CDR3 has 13 amino acids. The germline CDR1 and CDR2 sequences are SNHLY and FYNNEI. V was pared by 7 bases and J by 4 bases, with 8 bases between. CDR3 protein: CASKMEYNSPLHF. DNA of the CDR3: TGTGCCAGCAAGATGGAGTATAATTCACCCCTCCACTTT.

The V call is TRBV4-2, the J call TRBJ2-1, with TRBD2 matching over 12 bases. Germline V gives CDR1 LGHNA, CDR2 YNFKEQ. This CDR3 is built from 15 residues. The V and J ends lost 0 bases and 8 bases, in that order; junction bases with no gene match: 2. As DNA, the CDR3 is TGTGCCAGCAGCCAAGAGCTAGCGGGGGGGGATGAGCAGTTCTTC. It is translated as CASSQELAGGDEQFF.

J is TRBJ2-3 and V is TRBV7-9; D is perhaps TRBD2 (5 bases). Germline-derived CDR1 and CDR2 are SEHNR and FQNEAQ (reference sequence). There are 13 residues in the CDR3. Trimming cost V 6 bases and J 3 bases, with 10 bases left between them. The CDR3 DNA reads as TGTGCCAGCAGTCGAGGAGGAACAGATACGCAGTATTTT. Translating it yields CASSRGGTDTQYF.

The CDR3, as DNA: TGCAGCGTTGAACAGAACACTGAAGCTTTCTTT. It is translated as CSVEQNTEAFF. The chain recombines TRBV29-1 with TRBJ1-1; D is uncertain. Trimming left V 2 bases short and J 1 base short, with 2 bases between. The CDR3 is 11 residues long. Germline V gene data show CDR1 as SQVTM and CDR2 as ANQGSEA.

The chain uses TRBV11-3 and TRBJ2-3; no reliable D call. Germline V gives CDR1 SGHNT, CDR2 YENEEA. The CDR3 is 13 amino acids. Trimming removed 5 bases at V and 1 base at J, with 7 bases between. CDR3 in amino acids: CASSITGTDTQYF. Written as DNA, the CDR3 is TGTGCCAGCAGCATAACAGGCACAGATACGCAGTATTTT.

This clone is a singleton in its sample. This sequence joins TRBV9 and TRBJ2-5, with 12 positions matching TRBD2. Trimming took 0 bases from V and 4 from J; bases not matched to a gene: 1. CDR1 SGDLS and CDR2 YYNGEE come from the germline V gene. CDR3 length: 15 residues. As DNA, the CDR3 is TGTGCCAGCAGCGTAGGACTAGCGGGAGCAGAGACCCAGTACTTC. This encodes CASSVGLAGAETQYF. The full variable domain, with the rest looked up from reference TRBV9 and TRBJ2-5, is DSGVTQTPKHLITATGQRVTLRCSPRSGDLSVYWYQQSLDQGLQFLIQYYNGEERAKGNILERFSAQQFPDLHSELNLSSLELGDSALYFCASSVGLAGAETQYFGPGTRLLVL.

This clone was recorded once. The chain carries TRBV19 and TRBJ1-6, with TRBD1 matching over 9 bases. The CDR3 is made up of 13 amino acids. With 8 bases clipped from V and 14 bases from J, the junction kept 10 bases outside the gene matches. Germline CDR1 and CDR2: LNHDA and SQIVND (reference sequence). The CDR3 nucleotides are TGTGCCAGTGGGACGACAGGGGGATTCACCCTCCACTTT. Translated: CASGTTGGFTLHF.

The chain carries TRBV24-1 and TRBJ2-3, with 7 bases identical to TRBD1. The CDR3 runs to 16 residues. Germline V gives CDR1 KGHDR, CDR2 SFDVKD. V was clipped by 0 bases and J by 3 bases; unmatched bases: 5. This CDR3 reads CATSDLERGQTDTQYF. Written as DNA, the CDR3 is TGTGCCACCAGTGATTTGGAGAGGGGGCAAACAGATACGCAGTATTTT.

V is TRBV5-1 and J is TRBJ2-7; 7 positions match TRBD2. Germline trimming cut 1 base from V and 6 bases from J; bases unmatched to any gene: 7. The CDR3 is 14 residues long. Germline CDR1 reads SGHRS; CDR2 reads YFSETQ. The CDR3 nucleotides read TGCGCCAGCAGCTTGACTAGCGATCGATCCGAGCAGTACTTC. Protein sequence: CASSLTSDRSEQYF. The entire variable domain, with the rest obtained from reference TRBV5-1 and TRBJ2-7, is as follows: KAGVTQTPRYLIKTRGQQVTLSCSPISGHRSVSWYQQTPGQGLQFLFEYFSETQRNKGNFPGRFSGRQFSNSRSEMNVSTLELGDSALYLCASSLTSDRSEQYFGPGTRLTVT.

The chain has TRBV18 and TRBJ2-2, with 8 bases lining up with TRBD1. The junction had 1 base not matched to a gene; V was cut back by 3 bases and J by 1 base. This CDR3 comprises 15 residues. Germline V gene sequence: CDR1 KGHSH, CDR2 LQKENI. CDR3 protein: CASSPDRGNTGELFF. The CDR3 region has the DNA TGTGCCAGCTCACCCGACAGGGGGAACACCGGGGAGCTGTTTTTT.

This chain links TRBV12-3 or TRBV12-4 with TRBJ2-4; D unresolved. V dropped 3 bases and J dropped 4 bases, with 4 bases sitting between them. CDR3 size: 12 residues. CDR3 coding DNA: TGTGCCAGCAGTTTTTCTAAAAACATTCAGTACTTC. Translating it yields CASSFSKNIQYF.

This clone was seen a few times. This chain links TRBV5-1 with TRBJ1-2, with a weak D call TRBD1 (5 bases). The germline V gene encodes CDR1 SGHRS and CDR2 YFSETQ. Deletions cut 4 bases from V and 2 bases from J, with 15 bases between. The CDR3 totals 15 residues. Here the CDR3 reads CASSPGDWRNYGYTF. CDR3 sequence (DNA): TGCGCCAGCAGCCCTGGGGACTGGAGAAACTATGGCTACACCTTC.

DNA for the CDR3: TGTGCCAGCACTCTAACAGATATCTCCTACGAGCAGTACTTC. Translating gives CASTLTDISYEQYF. The V call is TRBV6-5, the J call TRBJ2-7; D not certain. The V gene's germline CDR1 is MNHEY and CDR2 SVGAGI. V dropped 7 bases and J dropped 0 bases, with 13 bases sitting between them. The CDR3 spans 14 residues.

The chain joins TRBV5-1 to TRBJ2-7, with 9 bases aligning to TRBD1. Trimming at V came to 0 bases and at J to 5 bases, leaving 0 bases not matched to a gene. The CDR3 has 13 residues. Germline loops: CDR1 SGHRS, CDR2 YFSETQ. In DNA form, the CDR3 reads TGCGCCAGCAGCTTGGGGACAGGGGACGAGCAGTACTTC. It encodes CASSLGTGDEQYF.

This chain joins TRBV2 and TRBJ2-7; tentative D call: TRBD1 (5 bases). Deletions cut 4 bases from V and 6 bases from J, with 16 bases between. Germline loops: CDR1 SNHLY, CDR2 FYNNEI. The CDR3 runs 14 residues. The CDR3 DNA reads as TGTGCCAGCAGTGTTAGGGGTGGGGCGGTCGAGCAGTACTTC. The encoded protein is CASSVRGGAVEQYF.

The chain couples TRBV27 to TRBJ2-2; TRBD1 matches at 9 bases. The CDR3 consists of 16 residues. Trimming removed 6 bases from V and 2 bases from J; junction bases left unmatched: 7. Germline V CDR1 and CDR2: MNHEY, SMNVEV (reference sequence). CDR3 in amino acids: CASSPGTGINTGELFF. The CDR3, as DNA: TGTGCCAGCAGCCCCGGGACAGGGATAAACACCGGGGAGCTGTTTTTT.